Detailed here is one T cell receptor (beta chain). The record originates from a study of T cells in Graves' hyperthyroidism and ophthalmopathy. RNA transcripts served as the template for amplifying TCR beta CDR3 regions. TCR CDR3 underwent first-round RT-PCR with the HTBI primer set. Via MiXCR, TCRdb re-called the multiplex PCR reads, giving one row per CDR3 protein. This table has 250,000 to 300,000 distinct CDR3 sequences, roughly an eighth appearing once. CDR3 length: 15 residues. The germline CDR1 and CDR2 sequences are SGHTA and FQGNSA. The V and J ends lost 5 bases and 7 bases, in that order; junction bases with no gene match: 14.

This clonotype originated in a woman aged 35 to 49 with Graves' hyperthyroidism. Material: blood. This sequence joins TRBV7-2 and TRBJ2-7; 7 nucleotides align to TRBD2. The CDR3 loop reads CASSLVGGGGGEQYF. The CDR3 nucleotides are TGTGCCAGCAGCCTGGTGGGGGGGGGGGGTGGTGAGCAGTACTTC.